The 27 T cell receptor beta chains presented below share a single source sample, sequenced in a study of shared clonotypes between healthy human individuals. The method was immunoSEQ multiplex PCR; TCRdb's version includes in-frame clones alone and lacks a portion of them. The sample includes hundreds of thousands of clones, less than 85% of them seen just once. The sequenced material came from memory CD4+ T cells sorted from blood. Subset reported: CD45RA-negative fraction. Receptors originate from a woman aged 25 to 39 in good health.

V usage is TRBV28 and J usage is TRBJ2-2; 11 bases are shared with TRBD2. Germline assignment: CDR1 MDHEN and CDR2 SYDVKM. The CDR3 has 18 residues. After removal of 7 bases from V and 6 bases from J, the junction contained 16 bases not matched to a gene. CDR3 amino acids: CASTPTSGSIVGAGELFF. The CDR3 coding sequence is TGTGCCAGCACTCCCACTAGCGGGAGCATTGTGGGGGCCGGGGAGCTGTTTTTT.

The chain is built from TRBV5-5 and TRBJ1-3, with no clear D. The CDR3 sequence is 13 residues long. Deletions cut 4 bases from V and 3 bases from J, with 8 bases between. Germline V CDR1 and CDR2: SGHKS, YYEKEE (reference sequence). Here the CDR3 DNA reads TGTGCCAGCAGCGCGGACTTTGGAAACACCATATATTTT. Its translation is CASSADFGNTIYF.

V is TRBV10-2 and J is TRBJ2-7; D remains ambiguous. CDR1 and CDR2 from the germline V gene are WSHSY and SAAADI. Trimming took 8 bases from V and 3 from J, leaving 14 bases between them. CDR3 size: 13 residues. The CDR3 region is CASGSGSIYEQYF. CDR3 bases: TGCGCCAGCGGTTCTGGCTCCATCTACGAGCAGTACTTC.

This clone was seen a few times. CDR3 bases: TGTGCCAGCACGGGCGGGATGTCCTACAATGAGCAGTTCTTC. This gives the protein CASTGGMSYNEQFF. The chain combines TRBV27 with TRBJ2-1; possibly TRBD2 for D (6 bases). The CDR3 totals 14 residues. With 7 bases removed from V and 1 base from J, the gap between germline ends came to 11 bases. CDR1 is MNHEY, CDR2 SMNVEV, per germline (reference sequence).

The chain couples TRBV2 to TRBJ2-7; 12 positions agree with TRBD2. This CDR3 contains 17 residues. J lost 5 bases, V lost 4 bases, and 12 bases had no gene match. The germline gives CDR1 SNHLY, CDR2 FYNNEI. The CDR3 nucleotides read TGTGCCAGCAGTGGAGGGGGACTAGCGGGCCCACGAAACGAGCAGTACTTC. Protein: CASSGGGLAGPRNEQYF.

This clone occurred many times. The chain recombines TRBV13 with TRBJ2-1; 12 bases fit TRBD2. Germline trimming cut 4 bases from V and 9 bases from J; bases unmatched to any gene: 7. CDR3 size: 15 residues. Germline V gene sequence: CDR1 PRHDT, CDR2 FYEKMQ (reference sequence). The CDR3 loop is CASSSRLAGVGEQFF. The CDR3 coding sequence is TGTGCCAGCAGCTCTAGACTAGCGGGAGTAGGTGAGCAGTTCTTC.

V gene TRBV19 combines with J gene TRBJ2-7, with 9 bases matching TRBD2. V shed 6 bases and J 4 bases; nucleotides not matched to a gene: 4. The CDR3 runs to 13 residues. Germline CDR1 and CDR2: LNHDA and SQIVND (reference sequence). CDR3 residues: CASRLAGEYEQYF. CDR3 in DNA: TGTGCCAGTAGGTTAGCGGGAGAGTACGAGCAGTACTTC. The full variable domain, completed using reference TRBV19 and TRBJ2-7, is DGGITQSPKYLFRKEGQNVTLSCEQNLNHDAMYWYRQDPGQGLRLIYYSQIVNDFQKGDIAEGYSVSREKKESFPLTVTSAQKNPTAFYLCASRLAGEYEQYFGPGTRLTVT.

V and J are TRBV25-1 and TRBJ2-1; 10 nucleotides match TRBD2. V shed 6 bases and J 8 bases; nucleotides not matched to a gene: 13. The CDR3 loop spans 16 amino acids. Per the germline V gene, CDR1 is MGHDK and CDR2 is SYGVNS. CDR3 region: CASSRKRTSGWDEQFF. The CDR3 region has the DNA TGTGCCAGCAGCCGAAAGCGGACTAGCGGTTGGGATGAGCAGTTCTTC.

This clone was seen a few times. A read error may be the cause here, since a much bigger clone is one base away. The V call is TRBV7-9, the J call TRBJ1-2, with D perhaps TRBD1 (5 bases). CDR1 SEHNR and CDR2 FQNEAQ come from the germline V gene (reference sequence). The length of the CDR3 is 13 residues. V lost 2 bases and J 3 bases, leaving 7 bases between the germline ends. CDR3 bases: TGTGCCAGCAGCTTACAGGGAGACTATGGCTACACCTTC. It translates to CASSLQGDYGYTF. Full variable domain (outside the CDR3, taken from reference TRBV7-9 and TRBJ1-2): DTGVSQNPRHKITKRGQNVTFRCDPISEHNRLYWYRQTLGQGPEFLTYFQNEAQLEKSRLLSDRFSAERPKGSFSTLEIQRTEQGDSAMYLCASSLQGDYGYTFGSGTRLTVV.

The chain is built from TRBV4-1 and TRBJ2-7; D remains ambiguous. Deletions cut 2 bases from V and 3 bases from J, with 14 bases between. This CDR3 comprises 15 residues. Per the germline V gene, CDR1 is MGHRA and CDR2 is YSYEKL. Here the CDR3 reads CASSQLRLNYYEQYF. In DNA, the CDR3 is TGCGCCAGCAGCCAACTTCGGCTAAACTACTACGAGCAGTACTTC.

The rearrangement uses TRBV2 and TRBJ1-5; D possibly corresponds to TRBD1 (5 bases). From germline, CDR1 is SNHLY and CDR2 FYNNEI. This CDR3 has 13 amino acids. V was clipped by 4 bases and J by 5 bases, with 9 bases between them. CDR3 region: CASSVGTDQPQHF. The CDR3 coding sequence is TGTGCCAGCAGTGTAGGGACTGATCAGCCCCAGCATTTT.

V usage is TRBV6-5 and J usage is TRBJ1-2; D is ambiguous. Germline values: CDR1 MNHEY, CDR2 SVGAGI. The CDR3 is 14 residues long. The V end was cut by 6 bases, the J end by 0 bases, with 11 bases between. The CDR3 sequence is CASRDLAANYGYTF. DNA of the CDR3: TGTGCCAGCAGAGACCTCGCCGCTAACTATGGCTACACCTTC.

V usage is TRBV6-5 and J usage is TRBJ2-3, with D perhaps matching TRBD1 (5 bases). This CDR3 region has 12 residues. Trimming took off 8 bases at V and 0 bases at J, with 6 bases between the two ends. The germline CDR1 and CDR2 sequences are MNHEY and SVGAGI. The CDR3 DNA follows: TGTGCCAGCGCAGGGAGCACAGATACGCAGTATTTT. Amino acid sequence: CASAGSTDTQYF.

The chain couples TRBV19 to TRBJ1-1, with 10 bases aligning to TRBD1. Germline CDR1 and CDR2: LNHDA and SQIVND (reference sequence). J lost 7 bases, V lost 4 bases, and 9 bases had no gene match. The CDR3 covers 15 residues. CDR3 amino acids: CASSNKGQGKDEAFF. The CDR3 DNA reads TGTGCCAGTAGTAATAAGGGACAGGGGAAGGATGAAGCTTTCTTT. The entire variable domain, with the rest obtained from reference TRBV19 and TRBJ1-1, is as follows: DGGITQSPKYLFRKEGQNVTLSCEQNLNHDAMYWYRQDPGQGLRLIYYSQIVNDFQKGDIAEGYSVSREKKESFPLTVTSAQKNPTAFYLCASSNKGQGKDEAFFGQGTRLTVV.

Comments on this clone: This sequence may be a read error, since a much larger clone differs from it by one base. V gene TRBV7-9 combines with J gene TRBJ2-3, with 10 bases that match TRBD2. The CDR3 consists of 14 residues. V gave up 1 base and J gave up 5 bases; unmatched junction bases: 0. Germline V gene lookup returns CDR1 SEHNR and CDR2 FQNEAQ (reference sequence). DNA for the CDR3: TGTGCCAGCAGCTTAGGACTAGCGGGAGATACGCAGTATTTT. Translating gives CASSLGLAGDTQYF. The full variable domain, its missing parts supplied by reference TRBV7-9 and TRBJ2-3, is DTGVSQNPRHKITKRGQNVTFRCDPISEHNRLYWYRQTLGQGPEFLTYFQNEAQLEKSRLLSDRFSAERPKGSFSTLEIQRTEQGDSAMYLCASSLGLAGDTQYFGPGTRLTVL.

The rearrangement uses TRBV7-9 and TRBJ1-3; D is ambiguous. Trimming took 3 bases from V and 4 from J, leaving 13 bases between them. This CDR3 has 15 amino acids. Per germline, CDR1 SEHNR and CDR2 FQNEAQ (reference sequence). The CDR3 DNA reads TGTGCCAGCAGCTTTGCGGACTTAGGGGGAAACACCATATATTTT. This gives the protein CASSFADLGGNTIYF.

V gene TRBV7-7 combines with J gene TRBJ2-5; 8 bases match TRBD2. Germline assignment: CDR1 SSHAT and CDR2 FNYEAQ (reference sequence). CDR3 length equals 15 residues. Germline trimming cut 6 bases from V and 5 bases from J; bases unmatched to any gene: 11. The chain's CDR3 is CASSPIAGRAETQYF. Written as DNA, the CDR3 is TGTGCCAGCAGTCCCATAGCGGGAAGGGCGGAGACCCAGTACTTC.

This clone was detected a few times. This chain joins TRBV7-9 and TRBJ2-1, with 9 bases lining up with TRBD2. This CDR3 region has 16 residues. Trimming took 1 base from V and 7 from J; bases not matched to a gene: 8. In germline, CDR1 is SEHNR, CDR2 FQNEAQ (reference sequence). The chain's CDR3 is CASSLGKGLAENEQFF. DNA for the CDR3: TGTGCCAGCAGCTTAGGCAAGGGACTAGCTGAGAATGAGCAGTTCTTC.

The genes are TRBV6-5 and TRBJ2-3; the D call may be TRBD1 or TRBD2 (5 bases each). Trimming cost V 2 bases and J 2 bases, with 11 bases left between them. From germline, CDR1 is MNHEY and CDR2 SVGAGI. The CDR3 loop spans 15 amino acids. The CDR3: CASSYRGPSTDTQYF. Written as DNA, the CDR3 is TGTGCCAGCAGTTACCGGGGCCCCTCCACAGATACGCAGTATTTT.

The rearrangement uses TRBV11-2 and TRBJ2-7; 10 bases map to TRBD1. Trimming at V came to 4 bases and at J to 6 bases, leaving 3 bases not matched to a gene. CDR1 and CDR2 (germline): SGHAT, FQNNGV. This CDR3 is built from 13 residues. The CDR3 DNA follows: TGTGCCAGCAGCTCTAGGACAGGGGGCGAGCAGTACTTC. Its translation is CASSSRTGGEQYF.

The chain employs TRBV18 and TRBJ2-1; TRBD2 matches 15 bases. J gave up 7 bases and V 2 bases, and 0 bases lay outside the gene matches. Germline V lookup: CDR1 KGHSH, CDR2 LQKENI. The CDR3 is 15 amino acids. CDR3 amino acids: CASSPGTSGRNEQFF. CDR3 DNA: TGTGCCAGCTCACCAGGGACTAGCGGGAGGAATGAGCAGTTCTTC.

The chain uses TRBV4-2 and TRBJ2-1; a possible D gene is TRBD2 (6 bases). The CDR3 length is 15 residues. Germline V gene sequence: CDR1 LGHNA, CDR2 YNFKEQ. Trimming pared 2 bases from V and 2 bases from J, leaving 10 bases between. CDR3 amino acids: CASSQSGGAYNEQFF. As DNA, the CDR3 is TGTGCCAGCAGCCAATCGGGCGGGGCCTACAATGAGCAGTTCTTC.

The chain couples TRBV19 to TRBJ2-5; D tentatively reads TRBD1 or TRBD2 (5 bases each). V lost 7 bases and J lost 9, with 21 bases in between. In germline, CDR1 is LNHDA, CDR2 SQIVND (reference sequence). CDR3 length: 14 residues. The CDR3 region has the DNA TGTGCCAGTAACCCGGGACCGGCCTCTTTGGCCCAGTACTTC. Protein product: CASNPGPASLAQYF.

The chain has TRBV28 and TRBJ2-6; D perhaps matches TRBD1 (5 bases). Per germline, CDR1 MDHEN and CDR2 SYDVKM. CDR3 size: 15 residues. V shed 5 bases and J shed 3 bases, with 11 bases lying between them. The CDR3 region has the DNA TGTGCCAGCAGTCGTCCCAGGGTTGGGGCCAACGTCCTGACTTTC. Translating gives CASSRPRVGANVLTF.

The rearrangement links TRBV28 to TRBJ2-7, with D possibly TRBD1 on 6 matching bases. The CDR3 is 14 amino acids. Germline assignment: CDR1 MDHEN and CDR2 SYDVKM. Between the trimmed V and J ends, which lost 10 bases and 3 bases, there was a span of 19 bases. The DNA for the CDR3 is TGTGCCACCACAGGGCCCATCAACCTCTACGAGCAGTACTTC. Protein sequence: CATTGPINLYEQYF.

About this clone: Other DNA sequences within the sample encode an identical CDR3. The chain links TRBV19 to TRBJ1-5; D ambiguous. The CDR3 consists of 15 residues. Germline V gene sequence: CDR1 LNHDA, CDR2 SQIVND (reference sequence). Trimming stripped 1 base from V and 0 bases from J, with 7 bases between. In DNA form, the CDR3 reads TGTGCCAGTAGTATAGGAAGGTATAGCAATCAGCCCCAGCATTTT. Translating it yields CASSIGRYSNQPQHF.

This clone was counted a single time. This likely stems from a read error, as it lies one base from a far larger clone. This rearrangement joins TRBV14 to TRBJ2-5; D remains unclear. Judging by the DNA end, TRBJ2-7 fits better; the J call may be wrong. CDR1 and CDR2 (germline): SGHDN, FVKESK. The CDR3 loop spans 11 amino acids. The CDR3: CASSQNYEQYF. The DNA for the CDR3 is TGTGCCAGCAGCCAAAACTACGAGCAGTACTTC.